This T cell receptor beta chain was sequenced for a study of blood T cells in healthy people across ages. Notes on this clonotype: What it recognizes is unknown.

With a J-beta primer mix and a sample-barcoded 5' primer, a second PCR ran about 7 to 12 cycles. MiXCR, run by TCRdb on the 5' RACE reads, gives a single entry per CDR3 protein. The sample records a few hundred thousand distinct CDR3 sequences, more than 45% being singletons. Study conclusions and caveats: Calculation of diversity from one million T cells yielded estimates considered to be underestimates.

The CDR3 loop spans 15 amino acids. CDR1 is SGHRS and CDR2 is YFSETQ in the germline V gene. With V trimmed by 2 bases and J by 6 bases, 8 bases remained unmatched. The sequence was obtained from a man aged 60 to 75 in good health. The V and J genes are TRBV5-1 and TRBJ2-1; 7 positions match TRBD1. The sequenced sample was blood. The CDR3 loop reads CASSLRQGPFNEQFF. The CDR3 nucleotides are TGCGCCAGCAGCTTAAGACAGGGCCCCTTCAATGAGCAGTTCTTC.